This TCR beta chain stems from a study of cytomegalovirus exposure and HLA in healthy donors (dated 2017 in TCRdb). The study in broad terms: In an earlier analysis of approximately 500 of the donors, approximately 260 Gb of sequence data and 95 million to 130 million unique TCR beta sequences from about 179 million T cells were reported. Roughly 300 gigabases of sequencing data and 70 million to 95 million unique TCR sequences made up an early release that covered nearly 650 HLA-typed donors. Among the roughly 410 genotyped donors, around 81% belonged to the genetic ancestry cluster associated with self-reported Caucasian donors. The study was designed to test whether signatures of past pathogen exposure could be identified by cataloging public T cell receptors. The study profiled the T cell repertoires of more than 500 subjects by immunosequencing and related them to cytomegalovirus serostatus. In addition to the first cohort of approximately 650 subjects, a separate validation cohort of approximately 110 different subjects was used. The study combined high-throughput TCR immunosequencing, statistical association of individual TCRs with disease status, and machine learning to predict cytomegalovirus infection status. In a later analysis, previously published TCR beta repertoires from several hundred donors were re-analyzed and high-resolution HLA genotyping was added so that TCR occurrence patterns could be studied. In the later analysis, no new phenotypic data were used to find candidate immune exposures; instead, reliance was placed on TCR beta sequences and their occurrence across donors. An earlier analysis of approximately 500 of the donors applied high-throughput TCR beta sequencing to assess whether each TCR beta V gene segment acted as functional or pseudogenic. Donor age, sex, ethnicity and CMV serostatus were compiled alongside the repertoire data. A later genetic analysis took genome-wide SNP genotypes for about 65% of the roughly 670 donors and used that subset as a discovery cohort. Every discovery cohort repertoire had been produced on one sequencing platform. HLA typing included class I and class II loci at four-digit resolution. The number of typed donors differed by locus: about 620-630 for A, B, C, DRB1 and DQB1; 500 to 550 for DQA1; roughly 600 for DPA1; and about 450 for DPB1. About five DR-DQ haplotypes were handled as single units for association and clustering, since linkage in the cohort was strong. Across some 400 genotyped donors of the cohort, an average of approximately 200,000 unique TCR beta nucleotide sequences per donor were sequenced, and 15% to 20% of those sequences were non-productive.

Points the paper makes about the study in general: Immune exposure information for the cohort was limited to CMV serostatus. A further reported finding was that TCR beta sequences accurately predicted the HLA-A and HLA-B alleles for most subjects in the first cohort. A later analysis associated 17,000 or so TCR beta sequences with specific HLA alleles at a false discovery rate of 0.05. According to a later analysis, parvovirus B19, influenza, CMV and Epstein-Barr virus appeared linked to several top co-occurrence clusters. Some IMGT-functional V segments, including TRBV6-2 and TRBV6-3, could not be distinguished by the 87-base-pair reads and were therefore excluded. In an earlier analysis of over 550 of the donors, most TCR beta V segments were observed in productive rearrangements about 90% or about 30% of the time, broadly matching IMGT annotations. When HLA alleles, especially DR and DQ, strongly co-occurred, TCR associations were difficult to assign to individual alleles. HLA typing was unavailable for some donors at each locus, so association tests used only the typed subset. While some public TCRs were present in many individuals, most TCR sequences turned up only very rarely across donors. A later analysis found that HLA-associated TCR beta chains were more clonally expanded and had lower generation probabilities than equally common non-associated chains. In a later genetic analysis, fewer N-insertions in productive TCRs were reported among donors in an Asian-associated ancestry cluster than the approximately 710-donor mean. According to a later analysis, TCR association rates differed among HLA loci, with DRB1 alleles showing the most associated TCRs and HLA-C alleles showing the fewest. It was suggested by the authors that the approach could potentially be generalized to other disease states and immunological phenotypes. Linkage disequilibrium might explain the correlated functional status among segregating V segments, but an unknown experimental factor could not be excluded. The cohort was sequenced for TCR beta chains only, and without alpha or paired-chain data the features that could be detected were limited. Because counts were too low, roughly 17 rarely observed V segments, including chromosome 9 orphons, were left out of the earlier analysis of about 620 of the donors. The study gave a list of about 170 TCR beta chains associated with cytomegalovirus. A group of highly shared sequence variants was considered likely to be a technical artifact of the sequencing pipeline. V-gene and J-gene trimming of TCR beta chains was associated with a missense DCLRE1C variant in a later genetic analysis, and the association was replicated in an independent cohort. A later analysis found that most CMV-associated TCR beta chains appeared HLA-restricted, with HLA associations seemingly driven largely by CMV exposure. Three of the identified cytomegalovirus-associated TCR beta chains were confirmed in vitro to be specific for cytomegalovirus antigens. The classifier was reported to diagnose cytomegalovirus status with high specificity and sensitivity in both the original and validation cohorts. The presence/absence analyses assumed that sequencing depth was roughly uniform across donors, and that assumption may not be true.

In regard to this clone: Its antigen is unknown. The input lacks base qualities; no much larger clone sits a single base away.

The cohort was made up of 500 to 800 healthy bone marrow donors. Cohort members were all nominally healthy when sampled, although unrecorded immune exposures were likely present. The donor tested CMV seronegative, placing the donor among the 350 or so seronegative members of the cohort. Each donor provided a peripheral blood sample, and peripheral blood mononuclear cells were used for TCR beta sequencing. Genomic DNA was extracted from the blood cell samples with the Qiagen DNeasy Blood Extraction Kit. The protocol used for the library was the immunoSEQ multiplex PCR assay. A mixture of 60 forward primers for TCR Vbeta segments and 13 reverse primers for TCR Jbeta segments was used in the multiplex PCR. The CDR3 region of rearranged TCR beta genes was amplified from genomic DNA with a multiplex PCR assay. The Illumina HiSeq System was used to sequence the amplified TCR beta libraries as 87-base-pair reads. Per the original workflow: Across the 600 to 700 repertoires, a later analysis counted 78 million or so unique TCR beta chains, 9.5 million to 12 million of which were shared by at least two donors. To remove PCR and sequencing errors, raw reads were error-corrected and collapsed into unique sequences using a nearest-neighbor algorithm that merged closely related sequences. CDR3 sequences were aligned to IMGT reference sequences to assign V, D and J gene segments. Each retained sequence needed at least a six-nucleotide match to both a V gene segment and a J gene segment. A rearrangement counted as productive if the CDR3 had no stop codons and remained in frame with V and J, and every other rearrangement counted as non-productive. Following IMGT convention, CDR3 was defined as the stretch from the second conserved V-encoded cysteine up to the conserved J-encoded phenylalanine. In an earlier analysis of just under 600 of the donors, sequences lacking an unambiguous match to a single V gene segment were excluded. In an earlier analysis of around 590 of the donors, a V segment was called functional when productive rearrangements were above 56.7%, and segregating when the standard deviation between donors exceeded 5%. A statistical classification framework was built to diagnose cytomegalovirus status from the catalog of TCR beta chain sequences. In a later analysis, TCR nucleotide sequences were compared against IMGT/GENE-DB human TR gene sequences so that V and J genes could be assigned. A later analysis assigned CDR3 sequences and most-parsimonious VDJ recombination scenarios with the TCRdist pipeline. In a later analysis, each TCR beta chain was defined by its CDR3 amino acid sequence together with its V-gene family, and reads without a unique V-gene family were excluded. To address suspected cross-contamination and a sequencing artifact, a later analysis removed 450 to 700 highly shared, low-generation-probability nucleotide sequences. A later analysis calculated a clonal expansion index for each public chain from normalized within-repertoire ranks of inferred template counts. A later analysis computed generation probabilities with a VDJ recombination model fitted to out-of-frame rearrangements, and checked the results against IGoR. In a later analysis, hypergeometric tests were used to score TCR-TCR, TCR-HLA and TCR-CMV co-occurrence, with a repertoire-size bias correction applied to TCR pairs. A later analysis estimated false discovery rates by permuting HLA or CMV assignments 20 times. In a later analysis, co-occurring TCRs were grouped with DBSCAN, and TCRdist sequence similarity was added when clustering was performed within HLA-allele-positive subsets. For co-occurrence clustering, repertoires with fewer than 30,000 or more than 120,000 public chains were excluded, along with 5 or 6 repertoires with anomalous nucleotide sharing. TCRdb's version of the immuneACCESS table is confined to in-frame rearrangements and falls short of the full clone set. An unresolved V gene accounts for under half of the shortfall where checked; the remainder is of unknown origin. For V, J and clone size, that table is used; D and trimming come from the DNA. The table for this sample lists approximately 50,000 clones; around 83% of them were counted only once. The ten largest clones take up around 4% of the sample.

CDR1 and CDR2, looked up from the germline V gene (reference sequence), are LNHDA and SQIVND. V is pruned by 4 bases and J by 2 bases, leaving 2 bases of the junction without a gene match. Measured from the cysteine to the phenylalanine, the CDR3 is 16 residues long. Only the CDR3 DNA is retained, 48 bases long and in frame from the first base. The sequence came from a young man in good health and CMV-seronegative. The V and J genes are TRBV19 and TRBJ2-3, and TRBD2 matches 14 of the central bases. Source material: PBMCs. The CDR3 region reads CASSRTSGGITDTQYF. In nucleotides, the sequence is TGTGCCAGTAGTAGGACTAGCGGGGGGATCACAGATACGCAGTATTTT.